Listed here are 3 T cell receptor beta chains from one sample, sequenced in a study of CD8+ T cells in alopecia areata. The authors extracted RNA and reverse transcribed it into cDNA as the sequencing template. The data were produced by immunoSEQ multiplex PCR, yet TCRdb's version contains in-frame clones alone and is incomplete. The sample shows a few hundred thousand clones, 35% to 40% of them seen only once. Described treatment: oral pan-JAK inhibitor, 5-10 mg twice daily. This specimen was CD4+ T cells sorted from blood, taken at roughly week 30, from a patient treated with tofacitinib. All receptors derive from a human donor with alopecia areata.

This clone was seen more than once but under ten times. J is TRBJ1-5 and V is TRBV29-1, with 12 bases fitting TRBD1. V was clipped by 6 bases and J by 7 bases; unmatched bases: 7. The CDR3 is 14 amino acids. Germline-derived CDR1 and CDR2 are SQVTM and ANQGSEA. The CDR3 spells CSVAGDRGRQPQHF. CDR3 nucleotides: TGCAGCGTGGCCGGGGACAGGGGGCGACAGCCCCAGCATTTT.

This chain uses TRBV6-5 with TRBJ1-2, with D unclear. CDR3 length: 12 amino acids. CDR1 is MNHEY, CDR2 SVGAGI, per germline. With 5 bases removed from V and 4 bases from J, the gap between germline ends came to 8 bases. The CDR3 bases are TGTGCCAGCAGTGAAGCGGTCTATGGCTACACCTTC. It encodes CASSEAVYGYTF.

This chain connects TRBV6-5 to TRBJ2-5; the match to TRBD1 covers 9 bases. The CDR3 has 14 residues. Germline-derived CDR1 and CDR2 are MNHEY and SVGAGI. V trimming: 8 bases; J trimming: 5 bases; junction bases outside the gene matches: 9. For the CDR3, the DNA is TGTGCCAGCGAATCGGGACAGGGAGGGGAGACCCAGTACTTC. Translated: CASESGQGGETQYF.